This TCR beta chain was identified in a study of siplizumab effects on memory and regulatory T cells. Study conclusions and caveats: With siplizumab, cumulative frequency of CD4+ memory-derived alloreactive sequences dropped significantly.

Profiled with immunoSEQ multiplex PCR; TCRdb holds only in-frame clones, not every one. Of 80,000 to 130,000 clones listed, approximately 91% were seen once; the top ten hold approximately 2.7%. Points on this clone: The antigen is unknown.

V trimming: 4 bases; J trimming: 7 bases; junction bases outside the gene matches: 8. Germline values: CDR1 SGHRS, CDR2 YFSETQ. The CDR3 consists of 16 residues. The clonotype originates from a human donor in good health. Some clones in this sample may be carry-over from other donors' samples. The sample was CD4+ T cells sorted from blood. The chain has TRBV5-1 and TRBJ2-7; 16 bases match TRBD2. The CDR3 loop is CASSREGLAGGGEQYF. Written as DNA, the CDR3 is TGCGCCAGCAGCCGAGAGGGACTAGCGGGAGGGGGTGAGCAGTACTTC.